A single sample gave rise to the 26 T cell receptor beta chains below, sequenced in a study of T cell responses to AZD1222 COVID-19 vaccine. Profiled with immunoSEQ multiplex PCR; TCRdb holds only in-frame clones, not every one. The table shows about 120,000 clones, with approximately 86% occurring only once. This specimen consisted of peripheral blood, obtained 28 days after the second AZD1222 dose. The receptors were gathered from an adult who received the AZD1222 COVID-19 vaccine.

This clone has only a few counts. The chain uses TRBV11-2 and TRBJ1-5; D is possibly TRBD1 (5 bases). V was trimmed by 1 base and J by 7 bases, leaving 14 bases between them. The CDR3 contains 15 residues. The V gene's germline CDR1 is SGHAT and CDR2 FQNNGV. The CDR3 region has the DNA TGTGCCAGCAGCTTAGGAGAAGGGGCCTGGCAGCCCCAGCATTTT. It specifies CASSLGEGAWQPQHF.

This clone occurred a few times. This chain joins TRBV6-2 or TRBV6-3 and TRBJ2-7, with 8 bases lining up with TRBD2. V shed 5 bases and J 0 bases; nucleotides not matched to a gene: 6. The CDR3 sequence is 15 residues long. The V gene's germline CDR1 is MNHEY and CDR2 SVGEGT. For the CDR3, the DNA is TGTGCCAGCAGTAGACTAGCGCAGAGCTCCTACGAGCAGTACTTC. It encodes CASSRLAQSSYEQYF.

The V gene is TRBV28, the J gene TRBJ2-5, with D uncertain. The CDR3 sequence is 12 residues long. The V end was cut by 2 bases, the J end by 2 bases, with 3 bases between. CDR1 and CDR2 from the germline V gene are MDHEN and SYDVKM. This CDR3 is CASSLVQETQYF. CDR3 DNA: TGTGCCAGCAGTTTAGTGCAAGAGACCCAGTACTTC.

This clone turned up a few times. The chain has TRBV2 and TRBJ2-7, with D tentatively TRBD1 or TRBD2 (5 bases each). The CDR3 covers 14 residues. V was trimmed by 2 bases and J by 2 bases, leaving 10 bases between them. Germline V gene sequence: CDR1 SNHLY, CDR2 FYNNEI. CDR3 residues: CASSERGRPYEQYF. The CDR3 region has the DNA TGTGCCAGCAGTGAAAGGGGACGGCCCTACGAGCAGTACTTC.

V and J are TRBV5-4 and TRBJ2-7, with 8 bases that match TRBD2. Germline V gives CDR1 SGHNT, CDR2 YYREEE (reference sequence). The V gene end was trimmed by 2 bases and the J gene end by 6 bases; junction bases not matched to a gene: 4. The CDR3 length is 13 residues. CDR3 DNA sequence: TGTGCCAGCAGCTTTCTCGGGAGGGCCGAGCAGTACTTC. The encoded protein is CASSFLGRAEQYF. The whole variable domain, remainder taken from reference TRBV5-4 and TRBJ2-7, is ETGVTQSPTHLIKTRGQQVTLRCSSQSGHNTVSWYQQALGQGPQFIFQYYREEENGRGNFPPRFSGLQFPNYSSELNVNALELDDSALYLCASSFLGRAEQYFGPGTRLTVT.

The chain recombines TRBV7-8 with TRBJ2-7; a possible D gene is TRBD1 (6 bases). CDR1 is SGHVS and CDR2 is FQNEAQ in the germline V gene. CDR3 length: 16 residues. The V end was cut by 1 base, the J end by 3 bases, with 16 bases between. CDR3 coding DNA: TGTGCCAGCAGCTTAGAATGGGCAGGGGCTGTCTACGAGCAGTACTTC. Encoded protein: CASSLEWAGAVYEQYF.

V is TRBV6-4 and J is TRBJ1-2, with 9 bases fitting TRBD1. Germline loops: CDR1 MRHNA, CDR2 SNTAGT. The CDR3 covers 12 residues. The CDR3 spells CDRQGGSYGYTF. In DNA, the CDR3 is TGTGACCGACAGGGGGGGAGCTATGGCTACACCTTC.

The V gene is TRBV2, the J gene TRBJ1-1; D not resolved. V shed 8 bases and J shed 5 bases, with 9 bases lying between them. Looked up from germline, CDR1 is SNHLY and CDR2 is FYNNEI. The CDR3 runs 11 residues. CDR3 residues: CASEGGTEAFF. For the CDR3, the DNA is TGTGCCAGCGAAGGAGGAACTGAAGCTTTCTTT. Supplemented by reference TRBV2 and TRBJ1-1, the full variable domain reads EPEVTQTPSHQVTQMGQEVILRCVPISNHLYFYWYRQILGQKVEFLVSFYNNEISEKSEIFDDQFSVERPDGSNFTLKIRSTKLEDSAMYFCASEGGTEAFFGQGTRLTVV.

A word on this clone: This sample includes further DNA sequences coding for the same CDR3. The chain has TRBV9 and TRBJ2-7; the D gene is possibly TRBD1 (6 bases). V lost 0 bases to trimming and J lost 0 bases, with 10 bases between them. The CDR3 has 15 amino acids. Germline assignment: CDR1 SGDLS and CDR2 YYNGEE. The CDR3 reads CASSVGTGSSYEQYF. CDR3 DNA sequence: TGTGCCAGCAGCGTAGGCACAGGGAGCTCCTACGAGCAGTACTTC.

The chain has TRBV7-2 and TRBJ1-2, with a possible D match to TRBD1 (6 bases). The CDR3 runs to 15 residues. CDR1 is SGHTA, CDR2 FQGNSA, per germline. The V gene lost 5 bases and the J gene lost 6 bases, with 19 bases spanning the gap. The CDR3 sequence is CASSPFDGGIDGYTF. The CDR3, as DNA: TGTGCCAGCAGCCCCTTTGACGGGGGCATAGATGGCTACACCTTC.

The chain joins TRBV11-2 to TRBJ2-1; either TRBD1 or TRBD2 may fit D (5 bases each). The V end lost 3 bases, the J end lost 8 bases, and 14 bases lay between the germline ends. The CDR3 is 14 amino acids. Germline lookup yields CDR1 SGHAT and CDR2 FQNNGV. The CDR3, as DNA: TGTGCCAGCAGCTTGGACGGGACCGGCGATGAGCAGTTCTTC. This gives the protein CASSLDGTGDEQFF.

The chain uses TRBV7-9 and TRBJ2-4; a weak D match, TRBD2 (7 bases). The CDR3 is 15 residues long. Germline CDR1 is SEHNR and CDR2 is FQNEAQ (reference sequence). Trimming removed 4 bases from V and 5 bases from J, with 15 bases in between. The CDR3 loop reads CASSYSGGRQNIQYF. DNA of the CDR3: TGTGCCAGCAGCTACTCCGGGGGGCGCCAAAACATTCAGTACTTC. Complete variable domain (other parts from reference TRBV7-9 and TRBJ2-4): DTGVSQNPRHKITKRGQNVTFRCDPISEHNRLYWYRQTLGQGPEFLTYFQNEAQLEKSRLLSDRFSAERPKGSFSTLEIQRTEQGDSAMYLCASSYSGGRQNIQYFGAGTRLSVL.

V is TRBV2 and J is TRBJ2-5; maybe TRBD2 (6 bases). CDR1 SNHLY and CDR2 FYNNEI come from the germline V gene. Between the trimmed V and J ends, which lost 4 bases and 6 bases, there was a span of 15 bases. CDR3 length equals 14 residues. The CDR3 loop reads CASSASGPPQTQYF. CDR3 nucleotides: TGTGCCAGCAGTGCCAGCGGGCCCCCACAGACCCAGTACTTC.

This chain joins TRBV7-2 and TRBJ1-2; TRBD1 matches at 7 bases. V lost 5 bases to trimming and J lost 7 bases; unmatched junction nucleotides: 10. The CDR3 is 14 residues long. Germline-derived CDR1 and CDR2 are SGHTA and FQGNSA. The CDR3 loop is CASSQGGRTLGYTF. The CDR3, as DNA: TGTGCCAGCAGCCAAGGGGGCCGCACCCTTGGCTACACCTTC.

CDR3 amino acids: CASSSQTGESEKLFF. The CDR3 DNA reads as TGTGCCAGCAGCTCTCAGACAGGGGAGTCGGAAAAACTGTTTTTT. J is TRBJ1-4 and V is TRBV7-2; 8 bases agree with TRBD1. The ends lost 4 bases at V and 8 bases at J; junction bases unmatched: 9. Germline-derived CDR1 and CDR2 are SGHTA and FQGNSA. The CDR3 spans 15 residues. Full variable domain (remainder filled in from reference TRBV7-2 and TRBJ1-4): GAGVSQSPSNKVTEKGKDVELRCDPISGHTALYWYRQSLGQGLEFLIYFQGNSAPDKSGLPSDRFSAERTGGSVSTLTIQRTQQEDSAVYLCASSSQTGESEKLFFGSGTQLSVL.

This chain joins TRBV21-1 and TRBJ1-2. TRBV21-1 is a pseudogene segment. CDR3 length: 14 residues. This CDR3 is CASSKAGIWYGYTF. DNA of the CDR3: TGTGCCAGCAGCAAAGCTGGGATCTGGTATGGCTACACCTTC.

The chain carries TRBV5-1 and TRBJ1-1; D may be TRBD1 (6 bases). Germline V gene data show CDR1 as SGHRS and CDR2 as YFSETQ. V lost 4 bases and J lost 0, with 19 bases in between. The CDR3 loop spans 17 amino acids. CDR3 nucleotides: TGCGCCAGCAGCCTCCAACGGTGGGAGGGGGTGAACACTGAAGCTTTCTTT. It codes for CASSLQRWEGVNTEAFF.

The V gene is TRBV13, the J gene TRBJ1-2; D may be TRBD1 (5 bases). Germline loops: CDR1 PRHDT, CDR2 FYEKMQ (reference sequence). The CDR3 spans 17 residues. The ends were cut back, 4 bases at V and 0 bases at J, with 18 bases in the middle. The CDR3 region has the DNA TGTGCCAGCAGCTCCCTGGCATGGGGCAGCTCTAACTATGGCTACACCTTC. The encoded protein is CASSSLAWGSSNYGYTF.

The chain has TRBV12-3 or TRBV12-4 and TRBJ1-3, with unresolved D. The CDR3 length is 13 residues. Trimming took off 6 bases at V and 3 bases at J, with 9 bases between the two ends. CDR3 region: CASSLGVGNTIYF. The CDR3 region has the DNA TGTGCCAGCAGCCTCGGCGTTGGAAACACCATATATTTT.

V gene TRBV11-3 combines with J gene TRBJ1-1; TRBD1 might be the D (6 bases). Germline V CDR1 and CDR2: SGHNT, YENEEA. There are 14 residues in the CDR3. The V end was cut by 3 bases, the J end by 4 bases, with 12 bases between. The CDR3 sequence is CASSLGTGPTEAFF. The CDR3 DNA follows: TGTGCCAGCAGCTTGGGAACAGGGCCCACTGAAGCTTTCTTT. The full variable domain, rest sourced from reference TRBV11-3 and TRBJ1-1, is EAGVVQSPRYKIIEKKQPVAFWCNPISGHNTLYWYLQNLGQGPELLIRYENEEAVDDSQLPKDRFSAERLKGVDSTLKIQPAELGDSAVYLCASSLGTGPTEAFFGQGTRLTVV.

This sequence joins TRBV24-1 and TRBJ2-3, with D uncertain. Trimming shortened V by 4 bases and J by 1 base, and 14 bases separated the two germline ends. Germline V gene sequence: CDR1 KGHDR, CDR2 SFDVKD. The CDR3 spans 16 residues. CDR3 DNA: TGTGCCACCAGTGACTTAGACTGGGCTGGCACAGATACGCAGTATTTT. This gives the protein CATSDLDWAGTDTQYF.

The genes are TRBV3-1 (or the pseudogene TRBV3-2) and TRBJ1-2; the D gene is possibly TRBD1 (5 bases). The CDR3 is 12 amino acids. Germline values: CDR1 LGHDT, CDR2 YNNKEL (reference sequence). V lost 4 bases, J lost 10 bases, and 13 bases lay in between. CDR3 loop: CASSRQNGLYTF. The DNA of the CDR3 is TGTGCCAGCAGCCGACAGAACGGACTCTACACCTTC.

CDR3 coding DNA: TGTGCCAGCAGCGCCGTAGCGGGGGTAGGCAATGAGCAGTTCTTC. It is translated as CASSAVAGVGNEQFF. J is TRBJ2-1 and V is TRBV7-3, with 9 bases fitting TRBD2. The CDR3 contains 15 residues. Trimming at V came to 5 bases and at J to 6 bases, leaving 8 bases not matched to a gene. Germline CDR1 is SGHTA and CDR2 is FQGTGA.

The DNA for the CDR3 is TGTGCCAGCCGGGGACTTAGCACAGATACGCAGTATTTT. This codes for CASRGLSTDTQYF. The chain carries TRBV2 and TRBJ2-3; D may be TRBD2 (6 bases). The V end lost 8 bases, the J end lost 0 bases, and 9 bases lay between the germline ends. The V gene's germline CDR1 is SNHLY and CDR2 FYNNEI. The CDR3 is 13 residues long. The entire variable domain, with the rest obtained from reference TRBV2 and TRBJ2-3, is as follows: EPEVTQTPSHQVTQMGQEVILRCVPISNHLYFYWYRQILGQKVEFLVSFYNNEISEKSEIFDDQFSVERPDGSNFTLKIRSTKLEDSAMYFCASRGLSTDTQYFGPGTRLTVL.

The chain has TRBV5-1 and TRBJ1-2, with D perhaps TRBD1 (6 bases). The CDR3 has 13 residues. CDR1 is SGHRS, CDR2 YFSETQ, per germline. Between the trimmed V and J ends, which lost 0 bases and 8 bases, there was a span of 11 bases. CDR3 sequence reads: CASSLDRESGYTF. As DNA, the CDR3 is TGCGCCAGCAGCTTGGACAGGGAAAGCGGCTACACCTTC.

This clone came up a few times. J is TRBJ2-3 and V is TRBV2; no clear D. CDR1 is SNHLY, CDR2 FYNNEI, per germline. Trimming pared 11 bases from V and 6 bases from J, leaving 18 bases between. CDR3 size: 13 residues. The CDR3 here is CASAWGGLDTQYF. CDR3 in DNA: TGTGCCTCCGCCTGGGGTGGGTTGGATACGCAGTATTTT.